These T cell receptor beta chains were read from a single sample in a study of shared clonotypes between healthy human individuals. Only in-frame clones appear in the TCRdb table, and some are missing; sequencing was by immunoSEQ multiplex PCR. There are a few hundred thousand clones in the sample; around 67% occur only once, and about 9.3% lies in the top ten. What was sequenced was memory CD4+ T cells sorted from blood. The receptor set was obtained from a man aged 30 to 39 in good health. Both conserved end residues are part of each CDR3. The D gene is left open where the match is weak. The size field is filled for only some rows; it gives once, few, many or a size class.

j_call,v_call,d_call,clone_size,cdr3_aa,cdr3_nt
TRBJ2-3,TRBV6-1,-,once,CASSAQPPLTDTQYF,TGTGCCAGCAGTGCGCAACCTCCGCTCACAGATACGCAGTATTTT
TRBJ2-1,TRBV6-5,TRBD2,-,CASSLFWGEGYNEQFF,TGTGCCAGCAGTTTGTTTTGGGGGGAGGGTTACAATGAGCAGTTCTTC
TRBJ1-4,TRBV7-8,TRBD1,few,CASSLGGRTGVEKLFF,TGTGCCAGCAGCTTAGGGGGGAGGACAGGGGTAGAAAAACTGTTTTTT
TRBJ1-2,TRBV5-1,TRBD1,-,CASSLPRQGGDYGYTF,TGCGCCAGCAGCTTGCCTCGACAGGGTGGGGACTATGGCTACACCTTC
TRBJ2-7,TRBV2,-,few,CASSAQTYEQYF,TGTGCCAGCAGTGCCCAGACCTACGAGCAGTACTTC
TRBJ1-2,TRBV6-1,-,few,CASSNLWGVDYGYTF,TGTGCCAGCAGTAATCTCTGGGGGGTGGACTATGGCTACACCTTC
TRBJ2-5,TRBV19,TRBD2,-,CASSIVSGVMSETQYF,TGTGCCAGTAGTATAGTGAGCGGGGTCATGTCAGAGACCCAGTACTTC
TRBJ2-5,TRBV18,TRBD2,-,CASSPPSGRQETQYF,TGTGCCAGCTCACCGCCTAGCGGAAGACAAGAGACCCAGTACTTC
TRBJ2-7,TRBV18,-,-,CASSPIRVRGSYEQYF,TGTGCCAGCTCACCAATACGGGTCAGGGGCTCCTACGAGCAGTACTTC
TRBJ2-3,TRBV5-6,TRBD1,many,CASSSGTGNADTQYF,TGTGCCAGCAGCTCCGGGACAGGGAACGCAGATACGCAGTATTTT
TRBJ2-7,TRBV10-3,TRBD2,-,CATRPAGDFYEQYF,TGTGCCACCAGACCAGCGGGAGATTTCTACGAGCAGTACTTC
TRBJ2-7,TRBV27,TRBD1,-,CASSLSGQGAYEQYF,TGTGCCAGCAGTTTATCGGGACAGGGGGCCTACGAGCAGTACTTC
TRBJ1-2,TRBV7-2,-,-,CASSSPPGMIYGYTF,TGTGCCAGCAGCTCCCCACCCGGGATGATCTATGGCTACACCTTC
TRBJ2-2,TRBV9,-,-,CASSVGSALNTGELFF,TGTGCCAGCAGCGTAGGATCGGCTCTGAATACCGGGGAGCTGTTTTTT
TRBJ2-1,TRBV2,-,-,CASGEYNEQFF,TGTGCCAGCGGGGAGTACAATGAGCAGTTCTTC
TRBJ2-7,TRBV6-5,-,-,CASSDAGRPGEQYF,TGTGCCAGCAGTGACGCGGGACGACCCGGCGAGCAGTACTTC
TRBJ1-5,TRBV12-5,-,-,CASGLVVGPTVLDQPQHF,TGTGCTAGTGGTTTGGTAGTGGGTCCGACGGTGCTAGATCAGCCCCAGCATTTT
TRBJ1-4,TRBV2,-,medium-sized,CASRGTGNEKLFF,TGTGCCAGCAGGGGGACGGGAAATGAAAAACTGTTTTTT
TRBJ2-1,TRBV2,TRBD1,-,CASAGQGPKQFF,TGTGCCAGCGCGGGACAGGGGCCCAAGCAGTTCTTC
TRBJ1-2,TRBV29-1,-,-,CSVDSTGYGYTF,TGCAGCGTTGACAGCACAGGCTATGGCTACACCTTC
TRBJ1-4,TRBV27,-,-,CASSLSLGEKLFF,TGTGCCAGCAGTTTAAGTCTGGGAGAGAAACTGTTTTTT
TRBJ1-2,TRBV6-5,-,-,CASSWTDAYYTF,TGTGCCAGCAGTTGGACAGACGCCTACTACACCTTC
TRBJ1-4,TRBV7-9,TRBD1,once,CASSTDRGGEKLFF,TGTGCCAGCAGCACGGACAGGGGGGGTGAAAAACTGTTTTTT
TRBJ2-6,TRBV5-4,-,-,CASRPGPSSGANVLTF,TGTGCCAGCAGGCCGGGGCCGTCGTCTGGGGCCAACGTCCTGACTTTC
TRBJ2-5,TRBV7-2,TRBD2,once,CASSLGGRGPETQYF,TGTGCCAGCAGCTTAGGTGGGAGGGGTCCGGAGACCCAGTACTTC
TRBJ2-1,TRBV7-2,TRBD2,-,CASSLRASGSNNEQFF,TGTGCCAGCAGCTTAAGGGCTAGCGGGAGCAACAATGAGCAGTTCTTC
TRBJ2-5,TRBV7-2,TRBD1,-,CASSLDRGKTQYF,TGTGCCAGCAGCTTGGACAGGGGCAAGACCCAGTACTTC
TRBJ2-5,TRBV5-1,TRBD1,-,CASSGGTGGWETQYF,TGCGCCAGCAGCGGAGGGACAGGAGGGTGGGAGACCCAGTACTTC
TRBJ2-1,TRBV11-1,TRBD1,-,CASTRGTGDYNEQFF,TGTGCCAGCACCCGTGGGACAGGGGATTACAATGAGCAGTTCTTC
TRBJ1-5,TRBV2,TRBD1,-,CASSPQQGAVQPQHF,TGTGCCAGCAGTCCTCAACAGGGGGCCGTTCAGCCCCAGCATTTT
TRBJ2-2,TRBV30,-,-,CAWSVRGEGGELFF,TGTGCCTGGAGTGTGAGAGGGGAAGGCGGGGAGCTGTTTTTT
TRBJ2-7,TRBV30,-,few,CAWSALRQLEQYF,TGTGCCTGGAGTGCCCTCCGGCAGCTTGAACAGTACTTC